These T cell receptor beta chains were read from a single sample in a study of CD8 T cells in Susac syndrome. TCRdb reprocessed the immunoSEQ multiplex PCR reads via MiXCR and lists one record per CDR3 protein. The table has roughly 89,000 distinct CDR3 sequences, roughly 96% seen once. Sequenced material: CD8+ T cells from PBMCs. The receptor set was obtained from a human donor with Susac syndrome. Both conserved end residues are part of each CDR3. Each record gives: D gene, V gene, J gene, clone size, CDR3 length, CDR3 DNA, CDR3 protein. The D gene is left open where the match is weak. Some rows mark clone size as missing; the rest say once, few, many or name a class of expanded clone.

d_call: TRBD1
v_call: TRBV28
j_call: TRBJ2-6
clone_size: -
cdr3_length: 15
cdr3_nt: TGTGCCAGCAGTTCGACAGGGGTGGGGGCCAACGTCCTGACTTTC
cdr3_aa: CASSSTGVGANVLTF

d_call: -
v_call: TRBV30
j_call: TRBJ2-7
clone_size: once
cdr3_length: 12
cdr3_nt: TGTGCCTGGAGTGGGGCACCGGGGGAGCAGTACTTC
cdr3_aa: CAWSGAPGEQYF

d_call: -
v_call: TRBV19
j_call: TRBJ1-2
clone_size: -
cdr3_length: 13
cdr3_nt: TGTGCCAGCTGTCAGGCGGGGTTCTATGGCTACACCTTC
cdr3_aa: CASCQAGFYGYTF

d_call: TRBD2
v_call: TRBV5-1
j_call: TRBJ2-3
clone_size: -
cdr3_length: 15
cdr3_nt: TGCGCCAGCAGCCCTGCTAGCGGGCTCACAGATACGCAGTATTTT
cdr3_aa: CASSPASGLTDTQYF

d_call: TRBD2
v_call: TRBV27
j_call: TRBJ2-7
clone_size: -
cdr3_length: 17
cdr3_nt: TGTGCCAGCAGTTTAAGAGCGGGGGCCGTTCTATCCTACGAGCAGTACTTC
cdr3_aa: CASSLRAGAVLSYEQYF

d_call: TRBD1
v_call: TRBV12-3/TRBV12-4
j_call: TRBJ2-7
clone_size: -
cdr3_length: 12
cdr3_nt: TGTGCCAGCAGTTTCGGACAGGGCCAGCAGTACTTC
cdr3_aa: CASSFGQGQQYF

d_call: -
v_call: TRBV11-2
j_call: TRBJ2-5
clone_size: -
cdr3_length: 14
cdr3_nt: TGTGCCAGCAGCTTATATTTAACCGAAGCGACCCAGTACTTC
cdr3_aa: CASSLYLTEATQYF

d_call: -
v_call: TRBV20-1
j_call: TRBJ2-3
clone_size: -
cdr3_length: 15
cdr3_nt: TGCAGTGCTATAACGGCCTTATTTCTCGCAGATACGCAGTATTTT
cdr3_aa: CSAITALFLADTQYF

d_call: TRBD1
v_call: TRBV29-1
j_call: TRBJ1-2
clone_size: -
cdr3_length: 16
cdr3_nt: TGCAGCGTTGGGGACAGGGCCTTGATGCCCGACTATGGCTACACCTTC
cdr3_aa: CSVGDRALMPDYGYTF

d_call: -
v_call: TRBV4-2
j_call: TRBJ2-1
clone_size: -
cdr3_length: 15
cdr3_nt: TGTGCCAGCAGCCAAAATCCGGGGCCGGACAATGAGCAGTTCTTC
cdr3_aa: CASSQNPGPDNEQFF

d_call: -
v_call: TRBV11-1
j_call: TRBJ2-6
clone_size: -
cdr3_length: 18
cdr3_nt: TGTGCCAGCAGCTTATCGGCCAGGGTTTACTCTGGGGCCAACGTCCTGACTTTC
cdr3_aa: CASSLSARVYSGANVLTF

d_call: -
v_call: TRBV5-4
j_call: TRBJ2-1
clone_size: -
cdr3_length: 12
cdr3_nt: TGTGCCAGCAGTGGGGAGGAGAATGAGCAGTTCTTC
cdr3_aa: CASSGEENEQFF

d_call: TRBD2
v_call: TRBV20-1
j_call: TRBJ2-7
clone_size: -
cdr3_length: 15
cdr3_nt: TGCAGTGCCTCACGAGCTCTGCGGGAGGACTACGAGCAGTACTTC
cdr3_aa: CSASRALREDYEQYF

d_call: TRBD1
v_call: TRBV29-1
j_call: TRBJ1-1
clone_size: -
cdr3_length: 13
cdr3_nt: TGCAGCGTCCACAGGGGGAGTAACACTGAAGCTTTCTTT
cdr3_aa: CSVHRGSNTEAFF

d_call: TRBD1
v_call: TRBV30
j_call: TRBJ1-4
clone_size: -
cdr3_length: 16
cdr3_nt: TGTGCCTGGGCGGGACAGGGGGCCGGGTTTGGTGAAAAACTGTTTTTT
cdr3_aa: CAWAGQGAGFGEKLFF

d_call: TRBD2
v_call: TRBV5-1
j_call: TRBJ2-5
clone_size: -
cdr3_length: 17
cdr3_nt: TGCGCCAGCAGCTTGGGGTTGCGAGCGGGGACCAGAGAGACCCAGTACTTC
cdr3_aa: CASSLGLRAGTRETQYF

d_call: TRBD2
v_call: TRBV24-1
j_call: TRBJ2-2
clone_size: -
cdr3_length: 17
cdr3_nt: TGTGCCACCAGTGATAGGACTAGCGGGACCGACACCGGGGAGCTGTTTTTT
cdr3_aa: CATSDRTSGTDTGELFF

d_call: TRBD2
v_call: TRBV20-1
j_call: TRBJ2-1
clone_size: -
cdr3_length: 14
cdr3_nt: TGCAGTGCCCTAACGGGGGGGGGATACAATGAGCAGTTCTTC
cdr3_aa: CSALTGGGYNEQFF

d_call: -
v_call: TRBV18
j_call: TRBJ2-7
clone_size: once
cdr3_length: 13
cdr3_nt: TGTGCCAGCTCACCACCTGACTGGGACGAGCAGTACTTC
cdr3_aa: CASSPPDWDEQYF

d_call: TRBD1
v_call: TRBV30
j_call: TRBJ1-1
clone_size: -
cdr3_length: 16
cdr3_nt: TGTGCCTGGAGCTCCGGACAGGGGGTTTTTAACACTGAAGCTTTCTTT
cdr3_aa: CAWSSGQGVFNTEAFF

d_call: TRBD1
v_call: TRBV2
j_call: TRBJ2-5
clone_size: -
cdr3_length: 13
cdr3_nt: TGTGCCAGCAGTCGGGACAGCCAAGAGACCCAGTACTTC
cdr3_aa: CASSRDSQETQYF

d_call: TRBD1
v_call: TRBV3-1
j_call: TRBJ2-2
clone_size: -
cdr3_length: 15
cdr3_nt: TGTGCCAGCAGTACCGGGACAGACAACACCGGGGAGCTGTTTTTT
cdr3_aa: CASSTGTDNTGELFF

d_call: -
v_call: TRBV29-1
j_call: TRBJ2-7
clone_size: -
cdr3_length: 12
cdr3_nt: TGCAGCGTTGGACAAACCGCCTACGAGCAGTACTTC
cdr3_aa: CSVGQTAYEQYF

d_call: -
v_call: TRBV2
j_call: TRBJ1-1
clone_size: -
cdr3_length: 13
cdr3_nt: TGTGCCAGCAGCGCTGAGGGGGATACTGAAGCTTTCTTT
cdr3_aa: CASSAEGDTEAFF

d_call: -
v_call: TRBV9
j_call: TRBJ2-1
clone_size: -
cdr3_length: 15
cdr3_nt: TGTGCCAGCAGCGTAGGGGCGGGGTCCAGCAATGAGCAGTTCTTC
cdr3_aa: CASSVGAGSSNEQFF

d_call: TRBD1
v_call: TRBV29-1
j_call: TRBJ2-7
clone_size: -
cdr3_length: 13
cdr3_nt: TGCAGCGTCGGGGACAGGGGAGAATACGAGCAGTACTTC
cdr3_aa: CSVGDRGEYEQYF

d_call: -
v_call: TRBV27
j_call: TRBJ2-5
clone_size: once
cdr3_length: 15
cdr3_nt: TGTGCCAGCAGGTCCGCGGCGGGGCCCCAAGAGACCCAGTACTTC
cdr3_aa: CASRSAAGPQETQYF

d_call: -
v_call: TRBV29-1
j_call: TRBJ1-1
clone_size: -
cdr3_length: 17
cdr3_nt: TGCAGCGTTAGCTCCCCGGGGACGAGCCGGGTTAACACTGAAGCTTTCTTT
cdr3_aa: CSVSSPGTSRVNTEAFF

d_call: TRBD1
v_call: TRBV4-2
j_call: TRBJ1-1
clone_size: -
cdr3_length: 15
cdr3_nt: TGTGCCAGCAGCAAGCATGGACAGGGAAACACTGAAGCTTTCTTT
cdr3_aa: CASSKHGQGNTEAFF

d_call: TRBD1
v_call: TRBV6-5
j_call: TRBJ2-5
clone_size: -
cdr3_length: 15
cdr3_nt: TGTGCCAGCATTAGATCCGGGACAGGCGCAGAGACCCAGTACTTC
cdr3_aa: CASIRSGTGAETQYF

d_call: TRBD1
v_call: TRBV19
j_call: TRBJ2-5
clone_size: -
cdr3_length: 15
cdr3_nt: TGTGCCAGTAGTATGGCCAGGGGGTGGGAAGAGACCCAGTACTTC
cdr3_aa: CASSMARGWEETQYF

d_call: -
v_call: TRBV14
j_call: TRBJ1-1
clone_size: -
cdr3_length: 14
cdr3_nt: TGTGCCAGCAGCCAAGAGTCCCAGTACCATCGAGCTTTCTTT
cdr3_aa: CASSQESQYHRAFF

d_call: TRBD2
v_call: TRBV12-3/TRBV12-4
j_call: TRBJ2-1
clone_size: once
cdr3_length: 15
cdr3_nt: TGTGCCAGCAGTTTAGGTAGCGGGGGGGTCAATGAGCAGTTCTTC
cdr3_aa: CASSLGSGGVNEQFF